This T cell receptor (beta chain) was observed in a study of cytomegalovirus exposure and HLA in healthy donors. Study outcomes and limitations: The authors enumerated over 150 TCR beta chains as linked to cytomegalovirus. In the 120 or so validation repertoires, approximately 93% of cluster scores exceeded 0, per a later analysis.

Only in-frame clones appear in the TCRdb table, and some are missing; sequencing was by immunoSEQ multiplex PCR. Seen here are over 100,000 clones, 88% observed once, and the top ten hold about 2.1%. On this clone itself: What it binds is unknown.

Separate from the roughly 700-subject first cohort, the roughly 120-subject validation cohort was the one that the donors belonged to. The clonotype was recovered from a woman younger than 35 in good health and CMV-seronegative. Sequenced material: PBMCs.

CDR3 protein: CASSRSWDNEQFF. CDR3 nucleotide sequence: TGTGCCAGCAGCCGTAGCTGGGACAATGAGCAGTTCTTC. V and J are TRBV16 and TRBJ2-1; D gene unclear. CDR3 length equals 13 residues. With 4 bases removed from V and 5 bases from J, the gap between germline ends came to 9 bases. Germline V gene lookup returns CDR1 KGHSY and CDR2 FQNENV. Supplemented by reference TRBV16 and TRBJ2-1, the full variable domain reads GEEVAQTPKHLVRGEGQKAKLYCAPIKGHSYVFWYQQVLKNEFKFLISFQNENVFDETGMPKERFSAKCLPNSPCSLEIQATKLEDSAVYFCASSRSWDNEQFFGPGTRLTVL.